This record concerns one T cell receptor beta chain sequence. CD8+ and CD4+ T cells circulating in blood were sequenced for TCR beta. The multiple sclerosis control cohort comprised treatment-naive individuals presenting with stable or active relapsing-remitting disease. This sample is part of a study of CD8 T cells in Susac syndrome. Looked up from germline, CDR1 is SGHTA and CDR2 is FQGTGA. The V gene lost 2 bases and the J gene lost 8 bases, with 15 bases spanning the gap. The CDR3 has 15 amino acids. Reverse transcription of 0.5 to 1 ug RNA was performed with random hexamers. An immunoSEQ multiplex PCR amplified TCR beta CDR3 over 54 Vbeta and 13 Jbeta. TCRdb ran MiXCR on the immunoSEQ multiplex PCR reads and lists one entry per CDR3 protein. The sample lists about 300,000 distinct CDR3 sequences, just over 90% occurring once.

The sequence came from a human donor with multiple sclerosis. The chain couples TRBV7-3 to TRBJ1-4; D is ambiguous. The sample taken for sequencing was CD4+ T cells from PBMCs. In DNA form, the CDR3 reads TGTGCCAGCAGCTTACGAGGCGGGGTGCGGGAAAAACTGTTTTTT. As protein: CASSLRGGVREKLFF.